The present TCR beta chain was sequenced within a study of beta chain features in type 1 diabetes. General observations from the study: Patients and controls would share equally any PCR tilt toward shorter templates.

The authors reverse transcribed all of the isolated RNA, so sequencing captured expressed TCRB transcripts. Naive, central memory and regulatory T cell samples averaged roughly 3.5 million reads. Assay used: immunoSEQ multiplex PCR; TCRdb lists only in-frame clones, some missing. This repertoire shows over 300,000 clones, roughly 8% found once; its top ten account for around 0.45%. This clone was detected only a few times. Its target is unknown. Sequencing was done on a sample of central memory CD4+ T cells from blood. The clonotype originates from a woman aged 18-35 years in good health.

As DNA, the CDR3 is TGCAGCGTTGGTCAATCCGGCGGCGGGACCTCCGGGCAGTACTTC. Protein product: CSVGQSGGGTSGQYF. This chain joins TRBV29-1 and TRBJ2-7; perhaps TRBD2 as D (6 bases). From germline, CDR1 is SQVTM and CDR2 ANQGSEA. The V gene lost 4 bases and the J gene lost 9 bases, with 25 bases spanning the gap. There are 15 residues in the CDR3.